The 10 T cell receptor beta chains given below trace back to one sample, sequenced in a study of tumor and adjacent non-tumor tissue in lung cancer. RNA was extracted from bulk tissue without any cell sorting. TCRbeta libraries were built with three rounds of nested PCR, modified from ARM-PCR. Via MiXCR, TCRdb re-called the multiplex PCR reads, giving one row per CDR3 protein. Among some 99,000 distinct CDR3 sequences listed, about 75% were seen once. Sequenced: lung tumor tissue. Receptor source: a woman aged 55-69 years with non-small cell lung cancer.

Notes on this clonotype: Because the CDR3 is missing its conserved closing phenylalanine or tryptophan, this is likely a read error. This chain links TRBV12-3 or TRBV12-4 with TRBJ2-7; D may be TRBD1 (6 bases). Between the trimmed V and J ends, which lost 8 bases and 4 bases, there was a span of 12 bases. This CDR3 region has 12 residues. The CDR3 reads CASGRQAYEQYL. CDR3 bases: TGTGCCAGCGGTCGACAGGCATACGAGCAGTACCTC.

This rearrangement joins TRBV4-3 to TRBJ2-1, with 7 bases identical to TRBD2. J lost 7 bases, V lost 1 base, and 10 bases had no gene match. Germline CDR1 reads LGHNA; CDR2 reads YSLEER. The CDR3 is made up of 16 amino acids. The CDR3 protein is CASSQGTSWKLNEQFF. The CDR3 DNA is TGCGCCAGCAGCCAAGGGACTAGTTGGAAGTTGAATGAGCAGTTCTTC.

As regards this clonotype: The junction differs from germline at one of its ends, possibly a read error. The V gene is TRBV5-6, the J gene TRBJ1-6; tentatively, D is TRBD1 (6 bases). CDR3 length: 15 amino acids. Germline CDR1 reads SGHDT; CDR2 reads YYEEEE. DNA of the CDR3: TGTGCCAGCAGCGCCAACAGGGCGCGAAATTCACCCATCCACTTT. This encodes CASSANRARNSPIHF.

In regard to this clonotype: A junction end diverges from the germline sequence, so it may reflect a read error. The chain joins TRBV4-1 to TRBJ1-2, with D perhaps TRBD1 (5 bases). The CDR3 length is 15 residues. CDR1 is MGHRA and CDR2 is YSYEKL in the germline V gene. For the CDR3, the DNA is TGCGCCAGCAGCCAAGGGGTAAGGGGAAACTATGACTACACCTTC. Translating gives CASSQGVRGNYDYTF.

This clonotype was picked up many times. The V and J genes are TRBV20-1 and TRBJ2-1, with D tentatively TRBD2 (6 bases). The V gene's germline CDR1 is DFQATT and CDR2 SNEGSKA (reference sequence). The CDR3 consists of 14 residues. The V end lost 5 bases, the J end lost 3 bases, and 14 bases lay between the germline ends. The CDR3 region has the DNA TGCAGTGCTCCCCACGGAGGGTACTACAATGAGCAGTTCTTC. This encodes CSAPHGGYYNEQFF.

Concerning this clonotype itself: One end of the junction is discordant with germline, which a read error may explain. This chain connects TRBV7-8 to TRBJ2-7; D perhaps matches TRBD1 (6 bases). The CDR3 extends over 14 amino acids. CDR1 and CDR2 from the germline V gene are SGHVS and FQNEAQ. The CDR3, as DNA: TGTGACAGCAGCTTAAGGACAGCGTCCTACGAGCAGTACTTC. Its translation is CDSSLRTASYEQYF.

This clonotype was recorded only once. The J gene is TRBJ2-4, the V gene TRBV7-8; D is unresolved. Germline V gives CDR1 SGHVS, CDR2 FQNEAQ. The CDR3 has 13 residues. CDR3 nucleotide sequence: TGTATCAGCAGCTTATCTGGGTCAAACATTCAGTACTTC. This codes for CISSLSGSNIQYF.

With regard to this clonotype: Given the absence of the conserved phenylalanine or tryptophan at the CDR3 end, a read error is likely. The rearrangement links TRBV6-5 to TRBJ1-3, with a possible D match to TRBD1 (5 bases). CDR3 length equals 16 residues. The germline CDR1 and CDR2 sequences are MNHEY and SVGAGI. Written as DNA, the CDR3 is TGTGCCAGCAGTTACTCGACAAGGGACCCTGGAAGCACCATATATATT. It yields the protein CASSYSTRDPGSTIYI.

For this clonotype: A junction boundary mismatches the germline segment, possibly from a read error. This sequence joins TRBV29-1 and TRBJ2-1; 11 bases agree with TRBD1. The CDR3 spans 16 residues. CDR1 SQVTM and CDR2 ANQGSEA come from the germline V gene. DNA of the CDR3: TGCAGAGTTGAAAGGGGTAGAGGACAGGGGGCAGACGAGCAGTTCTTC. It is translated as CRVERGRGQGADEQFF.

V is TRBV13 and J is TRBJ2-2; D call uncertain. Germline V lookup: CDR1 PRHDT, CDR2 FYEKMQ (reference sequence). With 3 bases removed from V and 6 bases from J, the gap between germline ends came to 5 bases. The CDR3 spans 12 residues. This chain's CDR3 is CASSLCAGELFF. The CDR3 nucleotides read TGTGCCAGCAGCTTGTGCGCCGGGGAGCTGTTTTTT.